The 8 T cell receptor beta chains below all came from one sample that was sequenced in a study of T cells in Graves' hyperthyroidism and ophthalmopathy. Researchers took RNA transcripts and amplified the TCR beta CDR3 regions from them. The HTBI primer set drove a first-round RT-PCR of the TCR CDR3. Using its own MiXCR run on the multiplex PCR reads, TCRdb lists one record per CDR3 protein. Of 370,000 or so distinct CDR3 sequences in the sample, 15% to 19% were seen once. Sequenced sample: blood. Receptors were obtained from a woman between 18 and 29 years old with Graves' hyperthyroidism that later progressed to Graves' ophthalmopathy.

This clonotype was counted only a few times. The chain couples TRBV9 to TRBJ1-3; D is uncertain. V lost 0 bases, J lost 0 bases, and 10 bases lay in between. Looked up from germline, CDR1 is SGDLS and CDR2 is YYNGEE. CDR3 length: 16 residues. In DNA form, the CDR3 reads TGTGCCAGCAGCGTAGGAGAGGAAGTCTCTGGAAACACCATATATTTT. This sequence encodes CASSVGEEVSGNTIYF.

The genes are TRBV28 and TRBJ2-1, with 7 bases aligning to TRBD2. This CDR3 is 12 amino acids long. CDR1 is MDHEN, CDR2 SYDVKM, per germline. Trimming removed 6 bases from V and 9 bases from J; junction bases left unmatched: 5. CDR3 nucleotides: TGTGCCAGCAGCTGGGGGGGGGGTGAGCAGTTCTTC. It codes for CASSWGGGEQFF.

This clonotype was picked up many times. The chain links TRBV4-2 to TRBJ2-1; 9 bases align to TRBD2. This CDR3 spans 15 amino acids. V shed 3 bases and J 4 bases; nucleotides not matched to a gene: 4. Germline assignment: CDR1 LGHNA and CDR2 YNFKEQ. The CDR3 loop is CASSHSSGTYNEQFF. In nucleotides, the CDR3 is TGTGCCAGCAGCCATTCTAGCGGGACTTACAATGAGCAGTTCTTC.

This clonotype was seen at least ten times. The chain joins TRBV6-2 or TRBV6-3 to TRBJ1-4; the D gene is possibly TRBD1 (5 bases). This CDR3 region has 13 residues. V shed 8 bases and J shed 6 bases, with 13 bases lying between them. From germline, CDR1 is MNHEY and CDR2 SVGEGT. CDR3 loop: CASAGAEYEKLFF. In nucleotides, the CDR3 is TGTGCCAGCGCCGGGGCGGAGTATGAAAAACTGTTTTTT.

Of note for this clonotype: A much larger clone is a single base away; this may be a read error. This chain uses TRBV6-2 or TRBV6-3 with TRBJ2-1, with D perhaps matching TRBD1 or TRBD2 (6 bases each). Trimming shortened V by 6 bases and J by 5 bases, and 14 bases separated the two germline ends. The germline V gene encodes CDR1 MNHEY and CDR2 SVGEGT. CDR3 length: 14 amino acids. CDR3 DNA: TGTGCCAGCAGCAGACTAGGGGGAAACAATGAGCAGTTCTTC. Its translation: CASSRLGGNNEQFF.

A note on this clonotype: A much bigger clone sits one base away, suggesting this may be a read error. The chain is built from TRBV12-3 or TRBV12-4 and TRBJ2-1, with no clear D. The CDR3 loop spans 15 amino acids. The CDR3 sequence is CASSFRPVPYNGQFF. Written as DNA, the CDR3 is TGTGCCAGCAGTTTCCGACCGGTTCCTTACAATGGGCAGTTCTTC.

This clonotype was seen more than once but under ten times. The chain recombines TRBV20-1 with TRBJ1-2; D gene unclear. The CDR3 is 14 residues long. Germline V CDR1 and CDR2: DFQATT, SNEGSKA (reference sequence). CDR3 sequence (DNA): TGCAGCGCCACACAATCGTCTGGGGTCTATGGCTACACCTTC. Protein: CSATQSSGVYGYTF.

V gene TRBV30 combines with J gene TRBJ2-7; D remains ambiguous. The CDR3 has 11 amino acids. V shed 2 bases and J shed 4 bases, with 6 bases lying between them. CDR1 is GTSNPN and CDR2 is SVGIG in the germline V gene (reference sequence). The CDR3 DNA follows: TGTGCCTGGAGTACCCGGTACGAGCAGTACTTC. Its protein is CAWSTRYEQYF.